The entry below describes one T cell receptor beta chain. This specimen belongs to a study of cytomegalovirus exposure and HLA in healthy donors. The PCR used 60 Vbeta and 13 Jbeta primers. Clones were read by immunoSEQ multiplex PCR, and TCRdb kept only the in-frame ones, dropping some. Found here are 120,000 or so clones, roughly 80% of them singletons; the top ten hold around 2.2%. Germline CDR1 reads SNHLY; CDR2 reads FYNNEI. This CDR3 has 12 amino acids. Between the trimmed V and J ends, which lost 6 bases and 6 bases, there was a span of 11 bases. Source material: PBMCs. This sequence was found in a man aged 30 to 39 in good health and CMV-seronegative. The chain joins TRBV2 to TRBJ1-1, with D perhaps matching TRBD1 (6 bases). The CDR3 region is CASSDRLAEAFF. The DNA for the CDR3 is TGTGCCAGCAGCGACAGGTTAGCTGAAGCTTTCTTT.